The sequence of this TCR beta chain was determined in a study of cytomegalovirus exposure and HLA in healthy donors (dated by TCRdb to the late 2010s). Turning to the overall study: A later analysis indicated that the 120 validation repertoires were generated on the platform also employed for the 700 or so repertoires of the first cohort. In addition to the first cohort of roughly 700 subjects, a separate validation cohort of 130 or so different subjects was used. The study was designed to test whether signatures of past pathogen exposure could be identified by cataloging public T cell receptors. The study combined high-throughput TCR immunosequencing, statistical association of individual TCRs with disease status, and machine learning to predict cytomegalovirus infection status. Study-wide findings and limitations: A later analysis had no HLA typing for the validation cohort, so co-occurrence there was scored across all 130 or so repertoires. In the study, 150 to 200 TCR beta chains were listed as associated with cytomegalovirus. While some public TCRs were present in many individuals, most TCR sequences turned up only very rarely across donors. The authors suggested that the approach could potentially be extended to other disease states and immunological phenotypes. Three of the identified cytomegalovirus-associated TCR beta chains were confirmed in vitro to be specific for cytomegalovirus antigens. Cytomegalovirus status was reported to be diagnosed by the classifier with high specificity and sensitivity in both the original and validation cohorts. In a later analysis, TCRs clustered in the first cohort were found to also tend to co-occur in the 120 validation repertoires, with about 94% of cluster scores above 0.

The method was the immunoSEQ multiplex PCR assay. The source study handled its data this way. A statistical classification framework was developed to diagnose cytomegalovirus status using the catalog of TCR beta chain sequences. Imported from immuneACCESS, the table was reduced by TCRdb to in-frame sequences with V and J called. These copies leave out some clones; in studies compared against another copy, an unresolved V gene accounts for under half, and the cause of the remainder is not known. For V, J and clone size, that table is used; D and trimming come from the DNA. The sample yields about 150,000 clones; 86% were counted once. Approximately 20% of the sample lies in the top ten. The V end gives up 2 bases and the J end 7 bases, leaving 9 bases in the junction not matched to a gene. The CDR3 covers 16 residues, taking in both the cysteine and the phenylalanine. Only the CDR3 region is kept as DNA, spanning 48 bases read in frame from base 1. CDR1 MNHEY and CDR2 SVGAGI were looked up in the germline V gene.

Separate from the roughly 650-subject first cohort, the validation cohort of over 90 subjects was the group to which the donors belonged. A remark on this clone: This clone's antigen is unknown. Base-call qualities are not available, and no considerably larger clone is one nucleotide away.

In this chain, TRBV6-5 is recombined with TRBJ2-7; 12 middle bases align to TRBD1. Sequencing was performed on PBMCs. The receptor's source is a man younger than 30 in good health and CMV-seropositive. The nucleotides are TGTGCCAGCAGTTACGGTCCGGGACAGGGGGCAGGGGAGCAGTACTTC. This codes for CASSYGPGQGAGEQYF.